This paragraph covers one T cell receptor beta chain sequence. Germline CDR1 reads SGHVS; CDR2 reads FNYEAQ. V lost 0 bases, J lost 7 bases, and 17 bases lay in between. This CDR3 has 16 residues. CD45RO-negative cells were positively selected for CCR7, leaving out terminally differentiated effector memory CD45RA+ cells. Here immunoSEQ multiplex PCR was the method, and the copy in TCRdb shows in-frame clones only, minus some. The sample has approximately 590,000 clones, around 95% seen once. The data stem from a study of shared clonotypes between healthy human individuals. About the study: Three CD4 naive, three CD4 memory, two CD8 naive and one CD8 memory plate were used per donor.

The sequencing sample was made of naive CD8+ T cells sorted from blood. This sequence joins TRBV7-6 and TRBJ2-3; D might be TRBD2 (6 bases). This TCR came from a woman in her twenties or thirties in good health. The CDR3 here is CASSLAGAGTANTQYF. CDR3 bases: TGTGCCAGCAGCTTAGCCGGAGCTGGGACTGCGAATACGCAGTATTTT.